The clone carrying this T cell receptor (beta chain) showed up just once. Its specificity is not known. These data come from a study of cytotoxic CD8 clonotypes in ibrutinib-treated CLL. On the study more broadly: Partial responses numbered some 25 and complete responses 2; after a median about 72 months, 14 stayed remitted and about twelve progressed.

Study results and caveats: Relative to age-matched healthy donors, clonality at baseline was higher, and it tracked circulating CD8+ T-cell counts. Increased clonality at ibrutinib response gave way to a return toward baseline at progression.

Sequencing sought depths of 1 in 200,000 to 1 in 1 million T cells. The data were produced by immunoSEQ multiplex PCR, yet TCRdb's version contains in-frame clones alone and is incomplete. The sample carries about 160,000 clones, about four fifths recorded once. This CDR3 has 14 amino acids. Germline loops: CDR1 LGHNA, CDR2 YSLEER. Trimming took 0 bases from V and 4 from J, leaving 8 bases between them. The rearrangement uses TRBV4-3 and TRBJ2-3; TRBD1 or TRBD2 may be the D gene (5 bases each). The sequences come from PBMCs, collected after 24 months of ibrutinib treatment. This TCR was recovered from a human donor with chronic lymphocytic leukemia. Here the CDR3 DNA reads TGCGCCAGCAGCCAAGAGAGGGGCCCAGATACGCAGTATTTT. It specifies CASSQERGPDTQYF.